These 19 T cell receptor beta chains were all obtained from the same sample, sequenced in a study of early T cells in non-severe SARS-CoV-2 infection. TCRdb recomputed calls from the 5' RACE reads with MiXCR, one row per CDR3 protein. Of about 110,000 distinct CDR3 sequences listed, roughly an eighth are singletons. What was sequenced was whole blood. These receptors were taken from an adult who was a healthcare worker with PCR-confirmed SARS-CoV-2 infection or an uninfected control (not recorded which).

Ten or more counts support this clonotype. The chain carries TRBV6-5 and TRBJ2-5, with D unclear. This CDR3 has 15 residues. Trimming shortened V by 2 bases and J by 0 bases, and 10 bases separated the two germline ends. Germline CDR1 reads MNHEY; CDR2 reads SVGAGI. This CDR3 reads CASSYGVTHQETQYF. DNA for the CDR3: TGTGCCAGCAGTTACGGGGTAACCCACCAAGAGACCCAGTACTTC.

The V and J genes are TRBV6-5 and TRBJ1-2; TRBD1 is a possible D gene (5 bases). Germline V lookup: CDR1 MNHEY, CDR2 SVGAGI. CDR3 size: 13 residues. V was clipped by 6 bases and J by 4 bases, with 12 bases between them. In DNA, the CDR3 is TGTGCCAGCAGGGGAGACAGATCCTATGGCTACACCTTC. Translated: CASRGDRSYGYTF.

The chain recombines TRBV24-1 with TRBJ1-2; D remains ambiguous. The germline V gene encodes CDR1 KGHDR and CDR2 SFDVKD. The CDR3 runs to 11 residues. Trimming removed 1 base from V and 8 bases from J, with 4 bases in between. CDR3 loop: CATSDFGGYTF. CDR3 nucleotides: TGTGCCACCAGTGATTTTGGAGGCTACACCTTC.

The sample holds a few counts of this clonotype. V is TRBV19 and J is TRBJ2-7; 12 bases match TRBD2. There are 15 residues in the CDR3. The germline gives CDR1 LNHDA, CDR2 SQIVND (reference sequence). V lost 3 bases to trimming and J lost 5 bases; unmatched junction nucleotides: 5. In DNA form, the CDR3 reads TGTGCCAGTAGTATGTGGACTAGCGGGGACGACGAGCAGTACTTC. Its protein product is CASSMWTSGDDEQYF.

The chain carries TRBV18 and TRBJ1-2, with D possibly being TRBD1 (5 bases). The length of the CDR3 is 17 residues. The V gene lost 8 bases and the J gene lost 8 bases, with 30 bases spanning the gap. Germline values: CDR1 KGHSH, CDR2 LQKENI. The CDR3 DNA sequence: TGTGCCAGCCCCGGGAGGGGATTGCCTAAACGTCGAGGAGGCTACACCTTC. Translating gives CASPGRGLPKRRGGYTF.

The rearrangement joins TRBV28 to TRBJ1-4, with D hard to call. Germline V gene sequence: CDR1 MDHEN, CDR2 SYDVKM. This CDR3 has 15 residues. V dropped 5 bases and J dropped 5 bases, with 15 bases sitting between them. The CDR3 sequence: CASSLMDGGNEKLFF. CDR3 DNA sequence: TGTGCCAGCAGTCTCATGGACGGTGGAAATGAAAAACTGTTTTTT.

This clonotype was seen only a few times. The chain links TRBV27 to TRBJ2-5; D gene ambiguous. CDR3 length equals 13 residues. The germline V and J ends were trimmed by 1 base and 5 bases, with 8 bases remaining between them. Per the germline V gene, CDR1 is MNHEY and CDR2 is SMNVEV (reference sequence). The CDR3 loop is CASSLLGAETQYF. The CDR3 bases are TGTGCCAGCAGTTTATTGGGCGCCGAGACCCAGTACTTC.

The chain joins TRBV14 to TRBJ2-7; D is ambiguous. The CDR3 loop spans 13 amino acids. V lost 0 bases and J lost 12, with 15 bases in between. From germline, CDR1 is SGHDN and CDR2 FVKESK. For the CDR3, the DNA is TGTGCCAGCAGCCAAGATTCGGTCAAATTGCGGTACTTC. Translating gives CASSQDSVKLRYF. The full variable domain, with the rest looked up from reference TRBV14 and TRBJ2-7, is EAGVTQFPSHSVIEKGQTVTLRCDPISGHDNLYWYRRVMGKEIKFLLHFVKESKQDESGMPNNRFLAERTGGTYSTLKVQPAELEDSGVYFCASSQDSVKLRYFGPGTRLTVT.

This clonotype was seen a few times. The CDR3, as DNA: TGTGCCAGCATAGGACGTAAGAACACCGGGGAGCTGTTTTTT. It codes for CASIGRKNTGELFF. J is TRBJ2-2 and V is TRBV25-1; no reliable D call. CDR3 size: 14 residues. From germline, CDR1 is MGHDK and CDR2 SYGVNS. V lost 7 bases and J 1 base, leaving 10 bases between the germline ends.

This chain's CDR3 is CASSLTMPGTELFF. In DNA, the CDR3 is TGTGCCAGCAGCCTTACCATGCCCGGGACGGAACTGTTTTTT. The chain couples TRBV11-3 to TRBJ1-4, with D possibly being TRBD1 (5 bases). The CDR3 extends over 14 amino acids. The germline V gene has CDR1 SGHNT and CDR2 YENEEA. With 5 bases removed from V and 12 bases from J, the gap between germline ends came to 19 bases.

This clonotype was counted a few times. The genes are TRBV4-2 and TRBJ2-5, with 8 bases identical to TRBD1. CDR1 is LGHNA and CDR2 is YNFKEQ in the germline V gene. V lost 0 bases, J lost 4 bases, and 7 bases stayed unmatched. The length of the CDR3 is 16 residues. CDR3 sequence: CASSQEGGQEGETQYF. CDR3 bases: TGTGCCAGCAGCCAAGAAGGGGGACAGGAGGGAGAGACCCAGTACTTC.

The chain has TRBV6-2 or TRBV6-3 and TRBJ1-1; D not resolved. The CDR3 is made up of 15 amino acids. Germline V gene lookup returns CDR1 MNHEY and CDR2 SVGEGT. V dropped 3 bases and J dropped 3 bases, with 14 bases sitting between them. The CDR3 is CASSYRAQRDTEAFF. The CDR3 nucleotides read TGTGCCAGCAGTTATCGAGCGCAGAGGGACACTGAAGCTTTCTTT.

This clonotype was seen repeatedly, ten times or more. The chain combines TRBV7-9 with TRBJ2-6, with a possible D match to TRBD1 (5 bases). Germline V gene lookup returns CDR1 SEHNR and CDR2 FQNEAQ (reference sequence). The CDR3 has 17 residues. Trimming left V 6 bases short and J 4 bases short, with 19 bases between. The CDR3 region has the DNA TGTGCCAGCAGTTCGACAGTCACCTCTAAGGGGGCCAACGTCCTGACTTTC. It codes for CASSSTVTSKGANVLTF.

The CDR3 loop is CASSPPSYQETQYF. The CDR3 nucleotides read TGTGCCAGCAGCCCTCCTTCCTACCAAGAGACCCAGTACTTC. The gene calls are TRBV3-1 and TRBJ2-5; unclear D gene. Per the germline V gene, CDR1 is LGHDT and CDR2 is YNNKEL (reference sequence). CDR3 size: 14 residues. Trimming shortened V by 4 bases and J by 0 bases, and 9 bases separated the two germline ends.

The table lists this clonotype with a few counts. The rearrangement uses TRBV5-4 and TRBJ1-4; D ambiguous. The CDR3 totals 13 residues. The germline CDR1 and CDR2 sequences are SGHNT and YYREEE (reference sequence). V was shortened by 1 base and J by 8 bases, with 9 bases between the two germline ends. The CDR3 sequence: CASSLQNGEKLFF. CDR3 DNA: TGTGCCAGCAGCTTGCAAAACGGGGAAAAACTGTTTTTT.

Many counts were recorded for this clonotype. This rearrangement joins TRBV6-5 to TRBJ1-1; TRBD1 might be the D (5 bases). CDR1 and CDR2 from the germline V gene are MNHEY and SVGAGI. This CDR3 has 14 residues. V was cut by 0 bases and J by 5 bases, with 10 bases left in between. CDR3: CASSYSTQVTEAFF. In DNA form, the CDR3 reads TGTGCCAGCAGTTACTCAACACAGGTAACTGAAGCTTTCTTT.

This clonotype was seen ten or more times. The V gene is TRBV5-1, the J gene TRBJ2-7; D gene ambiguous. Per the germline V gene, CDR1 is SGHRS and CDR2 is YFSETQ. The CDR3 covers 12 residues. Trimming pared 4 bases from V and 4 bases from J, leaving 9 bases between. This CDR3 is CASSMSNYEQYF. DNA for the CDR3: TGCGCCAGCAGCATGTCTAATTACGAGCAGTACTTC. Complete variable domain (other parts from reference TRBV5-1 and TRBJ2-7): KAGVTQTPRYLIKTRGQQVTLSCSPISGHRSVSWYQQTPGQGLQFLFEYFSETQRNKGNFPGRFSGRQFSNSRSEMNVSTLELGDSALYLCASSMSNYEQYFGPGTRLTVT.

This clonotype was counted many times. The chain has TRBV6-2 or TRBV6-3 and TRBJ1-2; no definite D call. There are 13 residues in the CDR3. CDR1 and CDR2 (germline): MNHEY, SVGEGT. V lost 2 bases and J lost 4, with 8 bases in between. The CDR3: CASSYPAAYGYTF. DNA for the CDR3: TGTGCCAGCAGTTACCCGGCAGCCTATGGCTACACCTTC.

This clonotype was recorded many times. V usage is TRBV20-1 and J usage is TRBJ1-4, with D maybe TRBD1 (5 bases). In germline, CDR1 is DFQATT, CDR2 SNEGSKA (reference sequence). The CDR3 sequence is 14 residues long. Trimming stripped 0 bases from V and 7 bases from J, with 12 bases between. CDR3: CSARDGREGEKLFF. The CDR3 bases are TGCAGTGCTAGAGACGGCAGGGAGGGTGAAAAACTGTTTTTT.